These 18 T cell receptor beta chains were sequenced from one sample in a study of beta chain features in type 1 diabetes. Study-wide results and limits: Patients with Type 1 diabetes showed moderately but significantly shorter TCRB CDR3s in all four CD4+ subsets.

Their antigen targets remain unknown. Expressed TCRB transcripts were sequenced, since all the RNA that had been isolated was reverse transcribed. Assay used: immunoSEQ multiplex PCR; TCRdb lists only in-frame clones, some missing. The repertoire holds about 660,000 clones, with 11% to 15% as singletons. The sequenced sample consisted of naive CD4+ T cells from blood. The receptor source for this set is a man younger than 35 with type 1 diabetes.

The J gene is TRBJ2-7, the V gene TRBV10-3; the D is unclear. CDR3 size: 12 residues. Between the trimmed V and J ends, which lost 8 bases and 2 bases, there was a span of 10 bases. CDR1 and CDR2 (germline): ENHRY, SYGVKD. The DNA of the CDR3 is TGTGCCATCCCCGATAACGCCTACGAGCAGTACTTC. This sequence encodes CAIPDNAYEQYF.

The chain carries TRBV23-1 and TRBJ2-1; D call uncertain. TRBV23-1 is sorted into the ORF group, with uncertain function. CDR3 size: 14 residues. Trimming pared 0 bases from V and 3 bases from J, leaving 6 bases between. The CDR3 sequence is CASSQSWDYNEQFF. The CDR3 DNA reads as TGCGCCAGCAGTCAATCGTGGGACTACAATGAGCAGTTCTTC.

The sample holds a few counts of this clone. The chain uses TRBV2 and TRBJ2-2; the match to TRBD1 covers 8 bases. The ends lost 6 bases at V and 0 bases at J; junction bases unmatched: 9. The CDR3 loop spans 17 amino acids. From germline, CDR1 is SNHLY and CDR2 FYNNEI. CDR3 amino acids: CASRAGQGRANTGELFF. CDR3 nucleotide sequence: TGTGCCAGCAGAGCTGGACAGGGTAGGGCGAACACCGGGGAGCTGTTTTTT. Full variable domain (rest looked up from reference TRBV2 and TRBJ2-2): EPEVTQTPSHQVTQMGQEVILRCVPISNHLYFYWYRQILGQKVEFLVSFYNNEISEKSEIFDDQFSVERPDGSNFTLKIRSTKLEDSAMYFCASRAGQGRANTGELFFGEGSRLTVL.

The chain couples TRBV9 to TRBJ2-3; weak D call: TRBD1 (5 bases). V lost 4 bases and J lost 6, with 9 bases in between. The V gene's germline CDR1 is SGDLS and CDR2 YYNGEE. The CDR3 covers 12 residues. The DNA of the CDR3 is TGTGCCAGCAGCCAGGGCGGCGATACGCAGTATTTT. This translates into CASSQGGDTQYF. Variable domain in full (rest from reference TRBV9 and TRBJ2-3): DSGVTQTPKHLITATGQRVTLRCSPRSGDLSVYWYQQSLDQGLQFLIQYYNGEERAKGNILERFSAQQFPDLHSELNLSSLELGDSALYFCASSQGGDTQYFGPGTRLTVL.

The gene calls are TRBV25-1 and TRBJ2-7; 9 positions match TRBD2. Germline lookup yields CDR1 MGHDK and CDR2 SYGVNS. With V trimmed by 1 base and J by 3 bases, 1 base remained unmatched. The CDR3 covers 14 residues. DNA of the CDR3: TGTGCCAGCAGTGAATCTAGCGGGGTCTACGAGCAGTACTTC. It is translated as CASSESSGVYEQYF.

This clone came up a few times. The chain is built from TRBV19 and TRBJ2-4, with 9 bases aligning to TRBD1. V gave up 5 bases and J gave up 8 bases; unmatched junction bases: 7. CDR1 LNHDA and CDR2 SQIVND come from the germline V gene (reference sequence). The CDR3 covers 14 residues. The CDR3 sequence is CASSVDRGMDIQYF. The CDR3 coding sequence is TGTGCCAGTAGTGTTGACAGGGGGATGGACATTCAGTACTTC. Based on the CDR3 plus reference TRBV19 and TRBJ2-4, the full variable domain is DGGITQSPKYLFRKEGQNVTLSCEQNLNHDAMYWYRQDPGQGLRLIYYSQIVNDFQKGDIAEGYSVSREKKESFPLTVTSAQKNPTAFYLCASSVDRGMDIQYFGAGTRLSVL.

The V and J genes are TRBV18 and TRBJ2-2; D may correspond to TRBD1 or TRBD2 (5 bases each). The CDR3 is 17 residues long. The germline V gene has CDR1 KGHSH and CDR2 LQKENI. Deletions cut 6 bases from V and 0 bases from J, with 17 bases between. CDR3 region: CASSPTARGANTGELFF. The CDR3 bases are TGTGCCAGCTCGCCGACCGCGAGGGGCGCGAACACCGGGGAGCTGTTTTTT.

The table lists this clone with a few counts. The rearrangement links TRBV18 to TRBJ1-4, with D tentatively TRBD1 (5 bases). The germline CDR1 and CDR2 sequences are KGHSH and LQKENI. The CDR3 covers 15 residues. V gave up 2 bases and J gave up 8 bases, with 15 bases separating them. The CDR3 region has the DNA TGTGCCAGCTCACCAATGGCAGGGTTCGACGAAAAACTGTTTTTT. It translates to CASSPMAGFDEKLFF.

This clone was counted a few times. The V call is TRBV25-1, the J call TRBJ2-5; 12 bases line up with TRBD2. Looked up from germline, CDR1 is MGHDK and CDR2 is SYGVNS. The J segment lost 5 bases and the V segment lost 7 bases, leaving 2 bases of the junction unmatched. The CDR3 is 13 amino acids. The CDR3 DNA reads as TGTGCCAGCACGCTAGCGGGAGGGGAGACCCAGTACTTC. Translation: CASTLAGGETQYF. Full variable domain (outside the CDR3, taken from reference TRBV25-1 and TRBJ2-5): EADIYQTPRYLVIGTGKKITLECSQTMGHDKMYWYQQDPGMELHLIHYSYGVNSTEKGDLSSESTVSRIRTEHFPLTLESARPSHTSQYLCASTLAGGETQYFGPGTRLLVL.

The chain uses TRBV2 and TRBJ2-1; perhaps TRBD1 as D (5 bases). The CDR3 runs to 12 residues. CDR1 and CDR2 (germline): SNHLY, FYNNEI. Deletions cut 9 bases from V and 7 bases from J, with 13 bases between. The CDR3 loop reads CAREDMGNEQFF. The CDR3 region has the DNA TGTGCCAGAGAGGACATGGGGAATGAGCAGTTCTTC. Full variable domain (outside the CDR3, taken from reference TRBV2 and TRBJ2-1): EPEVTQTPSHQVTQMGQEVILRCVPISNHLYFYWYRQILGQKVEFLVSFYNNEISEKSEIFDDQFSVERPDGSNFTLKIRSTKLEDSAMYFCAREDMGNEQFFGPGTRLTVL.

The chain couples TRBV28 to TRBJ1-1, with no clear D. The V gene lost 2 bases and the J gene lost 3 bases, with 7 bases spanning the gap. The length of the CDR3 is 13 residues. The germline V gene encodes CDR1 MDHEN and CDR2 SYDVKM. The CDR3 loop is CASSLLGYTEAFF. The CDR3 DNA follows: TGTGCCAGCAGTTTACTGGGGTACACTGAAGCTTTCTTT.

V gene TRBV9 combines with J gene TRBJ2-4; D is possibly TRBD2 (5 bases). V was trimmed by 3 bases and J by 6 bases, leaving 13 bases between them. CDR1 SGDLS and CDR2 YYNGEE come from the germline V gene. The CDR3 extends over 14 amino acids. CDR3 loop: CASSAEGLGNIQYF. DNA of the CDR3: TGTGCCAGCAGCGCCGAGGGTCTGGGAAACATTCAGTACTTC.

This clone was seen a handful of times. V is TRBV7-9 and J is TRBJ2-5, with a weak D call TRBD1 (6 bases). Germline assignment: CDR1 SEHNR and CDR2 FQNEAQ (reference sequence). The V gene lost 5 bases and the J gene lost 1 base, with 11 bases spanning the gap. The CDR3 totals 14 residues. The CDR3 nucleotides read TGTGCCAGCAGCGAACGACAGGTCCAAGAGACCCAGTACTTC. This sequence encodes CASSERQVQETQYF.

The J gene is TRBJ2-5, the V gene TRBV19, with 7 bases that match TRBD1. This CDR3 has 12 residues. The germline gives CDR1 LNHDA, CDR2 SQIVND (reference sequence). V trimming: 8 bases; J trimming: 2 bases; junction bases outside the gene matches: 2. CDR3 loop: CASPGQQETQYF. In DNA form, the CDR3 reads TGTGCCAGTCCGGGACAGCAAGAGACCCAGTACTTC.

This clone was seen only a few times. The chain has TRBV7-9 and TRBJ1-4; D is uncertain. The V and J ends lost 1 base and 0 bases respectively, with 6 bases between them. The CDR3 runs to 15 residues. Germline assignment: CDR1 SEHNR and CDR2 FQNEAQ (reference sequence). CDR3 protein: CASSLVGSTNEKLFF. DNA for the CDR3: TGTGCCAGCAGCTTAGTAGGGTCAACTAATGAAAAACTGTTTTTT.

This rearrangement joins TRBV2 to TRBJ1-1, with D perhaps matching TRBD1 (6 bases). The germline V gene has CDR1 SNHLY and CDR2 FYNNEI. The CDR3 sequence is 14 residues long. Trimming left V 10 bases short and J 1 base short, with 16 bases between. The CDR3 region has the DNA TGTGCCACTCGACGGGACACCTCGAACACTGAAGCTTTCTTT. The encoded protein is CATRRDTSNTEAFF. Drawing the rest from reference TRBV2 and TRBJ1-1, the complete variable domain is EPEVTQTPSHQVTQMGQEVILRCVPISNHLYFYWYRQILGQKVEFLVSFYNNEISEKSEIFDDQFSVERPDGSNFTLKIRSTKLEDSAMYFCATRRDTSNTEAFFGQGTRLTVV.

This clone was recorded a few times. The chain carries TRBV27 and TRBJ2-1, with 8 bases fitting TRBD1. Trimming took 5 bases from V and 5 from J; bases not matched to a gene: 11. This CDR3 spans 16 amino acids. Germline V gene data show CDR1 as MNHEY and CDR2 as SMNVEV (reference sequence). The CDR3 loop is CASSTYRTGLNNEQFF. The CDR3 region has the DNA TGTGCCAGCAGTACATACCGGACAGGGCTAAACAATGAGCAGTTCTTC.

The sample holds a few counts of this clone. V gene TRBV7-8 combines with J gene TRBJ2-3, with TRBD1 identical over 9 bases. CDR3 length equals 15 residues. After removal of 5 bases from V and 1 base from J, the junction contained 4 bases not matched to a gene. Per germline, CDR1 SGHVS and CDR2 FQNEAQ. Here the CDR3 reads CASSRDRVGTDTQYF. CDR3 coding DNA: TGTGCCAGCAGCCGGGACAGGGTGGGCACAGATACGCAGTATTTT.